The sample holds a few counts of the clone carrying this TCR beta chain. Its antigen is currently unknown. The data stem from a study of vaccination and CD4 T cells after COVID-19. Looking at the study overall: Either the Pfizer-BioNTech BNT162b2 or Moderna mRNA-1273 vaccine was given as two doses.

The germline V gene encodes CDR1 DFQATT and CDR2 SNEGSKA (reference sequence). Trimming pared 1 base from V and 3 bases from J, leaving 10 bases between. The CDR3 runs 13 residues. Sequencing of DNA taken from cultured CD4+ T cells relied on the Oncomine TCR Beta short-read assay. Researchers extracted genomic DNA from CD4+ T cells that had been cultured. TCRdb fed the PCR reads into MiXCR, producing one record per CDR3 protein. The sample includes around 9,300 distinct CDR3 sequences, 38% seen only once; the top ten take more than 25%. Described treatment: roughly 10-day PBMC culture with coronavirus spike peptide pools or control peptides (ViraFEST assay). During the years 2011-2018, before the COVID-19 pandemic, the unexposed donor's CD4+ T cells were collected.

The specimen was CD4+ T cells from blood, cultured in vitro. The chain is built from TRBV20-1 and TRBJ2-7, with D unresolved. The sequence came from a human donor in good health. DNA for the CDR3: TGCAGTGCTAGAGGCCCCGGCGGCTACGAGCAGTACTTC. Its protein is CSARGPGGYEQYF.